The 20 T cell receptor beta chains presented below share a single source sample, sequenced in a study of shared clonotypes between healthy human individuals. Method: immunoSEQ multiplex PCR; TCRdb's copy keeps in-frame clones and lacks some. This table has over 2 million clones, 85% to 95% appearing once. Material: naive CD4+ T cells sorted from blood. Subset indicated: CD45RA+ positively selected. Receptors originate from a young man in good health.

About this clone itself: Other DNA sequences within the sample encode an identical CDR3. The chain joins TRBV2 to TRBJ2-7; D unresolved. This CDR3 contains 11 residues. V was clipped by 5 bases and J by 2 bases, with 4 bases between them. CDR1 SNHLY and CDR2 FYNNEI come from the germline V gene. CDR3 amino acids: CASSLTYEQYF. The CDR3 DNA reads as TGTGCCAGCAGTCTGACCTACGAGCAGTACTTC.

About this clone itself: The sample has other DNA sequences that encode this CDR3 too. The chain combines TRBV9 with TRBJ1-2; the match to TRBD1 covers 7 bases. Per the germline V gene, CDR1 is SGDLS and CDR2 is YYNGEE. Trimming took 4 bases from V and 2 from J; bases not matched to a gene: 5. The CDR3 is made up of 14 amino acids. The CDR3 bases are TGTGCCAGCAGCCCCGACAGGGCAAACTATGGCTACACCTTC. This codes for CASSPDRANYGYTF.

The chain couples TRBV13 to TRBJ2-7; 11 bases agree with TRBD2. The V segment lost 4 bases and the J segment 3 bases; nucleotides outside the gene matches: 5. This CDR3 has 15 amino acids. Per germline, CDR1 PRHDT and CDR2 FYEKMQ (reference sequence). The CDR3 nucleotides read TGTGCCAGCAGCTCGGGACTAGCGGTTATCTACGAGCAGTACTTC. Its translation: CASSSGLAVIYEQYF.

The V gene is TRBV2, the J gene TRBJ2-6; 9 bases align to TRBD1. This CDR3 has 15 amino acids. Germline lookup yields CDR1 SNHLY and CDR2 FYNNEI. J gave up 1 base and V 11 bases, and 6 bases lay outside the gene matches. The CDR3 loop is CAGGTGNSGANVLTF. DNA for the CDR3: TGTGCCGGAGGGACAGGGAATTCTGGGGCCAACGTCCTGACTTTC.

The rearrangement joins TRBV5-1 to TRBJ1-6; D is unresolved. The CDR3 is 14 amino acids. Germline V CDR1 and CDR2: SGHRS, YFSETQ. Trimming removed 2 bases at V and 8 bases at J, with 11 bases between. CDR3 bases: TGCGCCAGCAGCTTTGGAGGAGTTGATTCACCCCTCCACTTT. Residues: CASSFGGVDSPLHF.

This chain links TRBV19 with TRBJ2-7; 8 bases match TRBD1. From germline, CDR1 is LNHDA and CDR2 SQIVND (reference sequence). The CDR3 length is 15 residues. The V gene end was trimmed by 0 bases and the J gene end by 3 bases; junction bases not matched to a gene: 4. The CDR3 nucleotides are TGTGCCAGTAGTATAGACCCAGGGGGCAACTACGAGCAGTACTTC. Its protein product is CASSIDPGGNYEQYF.

The V and J genes are TRBV7-9 and TRBJ2-2; 11 positions agree with TRBD2. V dropped 4 bases and J dropped 3; count of bases not matched to a gene: 7. Germline CDR1 reads SEHNR; CDR2 reads FQNEAQ (reference sequence). This CDR3 has 17 residues. This chain's CDR3 is CASSWTLAGGDTGELFF. In nucleotides, the CDR3 is TGTGCCAGCAGCTGGACCCTAGCGGGGGGTGACACCGGGGAGCTGTTTTTT. Full variable domain (missing parts from reference TRBV7-9 and TRBJ2-2): DTGVSQNPRHKITKRGQNVTFRCDPISEHNRLYWYRQTLGQGPEFLTYFQNEAQLEKSRLLSDRFSAERPKGSFSTLEIQRTEQGDSAMYLCASSWTLAGGDTGELFFGEGSRLTVL.

The genes are TRBV2 and TRBJ1-5; 12 bases agree with TRBD1. The CDR3 spans 16 residues. Germline V gene data show CDR1 as SNHLY and CDR2 as FYNNEI. V dropped 8 bases and J dropped 1; count of bases not matched to a gene: 6. The CDR3 sequence: CASRGQGARSNQPQHF. In nucleotides, the CDR3 is TGTGCCAGCCGGGGACAGGGGGCGCGAAGCAATCAGCCCCAGCATTTT.

The chain joins TRBV2 to TRBJ2-3, with 14 bases fitting TRBD2. The CDR3 is made up of 16 amino acids. Germline V CDR1 and CDR2: SNHLY, FYNNEI. V shed 6 bases, J shed 2 bases, and the junction held 4 bases outside the gene matches. CDR3 region: CASRTGLAGVTDTQYF. The CDR3 bases are TGTGCCAGCAGAACGGGACTAGCGGGGGTCACAGATACGCAGTATTTT.

The chain couples TRBV5-6 to TRBJ2-7; D ambiguous. From germline, CDR1 is SGHDT and CDR2 YYEEEE. This CDR3 comprises 15 residues. V was clipped by 2 bases and J by 0 bases, with 12 bases between them. This chain's CDR3 is CASSLSDRSSYEQYF. The CDR3 DNA reads as TGTGCCAGCAGCTTATCGGACCGAAGCTCCTACGAGCAGTACTTC. Full variable domain (rest looked up from reference TRBV5-6 and TRBJ2-7): DAGVTQSPTHLIKTRGQQVTLRCSPKSGHDTVSWYQQALGQGPQFIFQYYEEEERQRGNFPDRFSGHQFPNYSSELNVNALLLGDSALYLCASSLSDRSSYEQYFGPGTRLTVT.

On this clone: In the same sample, other DNA sequences code for this CDR3. This chain connects TRBV28 to TRBJ1-5; tentatively, D is TRBD1 (5 bases). The CDR3 consists of 14 residues. Trimming stripped 3 bases from V and 4 bases from J, with 10 bases between. Germline CDR1 and CDR2: MDHEN and SYDVKM. The CDR3 spells CASSLGGGNQPQHF. The DNA of the CDR3 is TGTGCCAGCAGTTTGGGTGGGGGAAATCAGCCCCAGCATTTT.

The gene calls are TRBV18 and TRBJ2-5; TRBD2 matches 8 bases. This CDR3 contains 16 residues. V was pared by 2 bases and J by 2 bases, with 7 bases of the junction left unmatched. Germline CDR1 KGHSH, CDR2 LQKENI. This CDR3 reads CASSPRAGGLQETQYF. The CDR3 nucleotides are TGTGCCAGCTCACCAAGGGCGGGAGGACTTCAAGAGACCCAGTACTTC. Based on the CDR3 plus reference TRBV18 and TRBJ2-5, the full variable domain is NAGVMQNPRHLVRRRGQEARLRCSPMKGHSHVYWYRQLPEEGLKFMVYLQKENIIDESGMPKERFSAEFPKEGPSILRIQQVVRGDSAAYFCASSPRAGGLQETQYFGPGTRLLVL.

CDR3 sequence reads: CASGRTQQETQYF. CDR3 nucleotide sequence: TGTGCCAGCGGGCGGACACAGCAAGAGACCCAGTACTTC. The chain recombines TRBV28 with TRBJ2-5; tentatively, D is TRBD1 (5 bases). Deletions cut 8 bases from V and 2 bases from J, with 12 bases between. The V gene's germline CDR1 is MDHEN and CDR2 SYDVKM. The CDR3 length is 13 residues.

The rearrangement links TRBV5-1 to TRBJ2-3; 10 bases line up with TRBD1. There are 13 residues in the CDR3. With 4 bases clipped from V and 6 bases from J, the junction kept 2 bases outside the gene matches. The germline V gene encodes CDR1 SGHRS and CDR2 YFSETQ. The CDR3 nucleotides read TGCGCCAGCAGCCGGGACAGGGGCGATACGCAGTATTTT. It translates to CASSRDRGDTQYF.

The rearrangement joins TRBV27 to TRBJ1-1; perhaps TRBD1 as D (6 bases). The CDR3 has 15 amino acids. Germline V lookup: CDR1 MNHEY, CDR2 SMNVEV (reference sequence). The V gene lost 5 bases and the J gene lost 4 bases, with 17 bases spanning the gap. Written as DNA, the CDR3 is TGTGCCAGCAGTCCCGGGACACTCGTGGGCACTGAAGCTTTCTTT. Translation gives CASSPGTLVGTEAFF.

The chain links TRBV6-6 to TRBJ2-5, with TRBD1 matching 9 bases. The germline CDR1 and CDR2 sequences are MNHNY and SVGAGI (reference sequence). This CDR3 is 15 amino acids long. After removal of 7 bases from V and 3 bases from J, the junction contained 9 bases not matched to a gene. CDR3: CASTNTGGSKETQYF. The CDR3 nucleotides read TGTGCCAGCACGAATACAGGGGGCTCGAAAGAGACCCAGTACTTC.

A note on this clone: The identical CDR3 is also encoded by other nucleotide sequences in the sample. This chain uses TRBV7-2 with TRBJ2-1, with TRBD1 identical over 8 bases. The V segment lost 5 bases and the J segment 4 bases; nucleotides outside the gene matches: 4. The CDR3 loop spans 14 amino acids. Germline V gene data show CDR1 as SGHTA and CDR2 as FQGNSA. The CDR3 here is CASSTDRGYNEQFF. The DNA of the CDR3 is TGTGCCAGCAGCACAGACAGGGGTTACAATGAGCAGTTCTTC.

The V gene is TRBV6-5, the J gene TRBJ1-2, with D possibly being TRBD1 (5 bases). This CDR3 is built from 14 residues. Germline V gene lookup returns CDR1 MNHEY and CDR2 SVGAGI. V was pared by 2 bases and J by 3 bases, with 10 bases between. The CDR3 DNA is TGTGCCAGCAGTTACAAGTGGGACGACTATGGCTACACCTTC. Protein: CASSYKWDDYGYTF.

This chain joins TRBV5-1 and TRBJ2-7; D is unclear. The V gene's germline CDR1 is SGHRS and CDR2 YFSETQ. The V and J ends lost 0 bases and 0 bases respectively, with 10 bases between them. The CDR3 spans 15 residues. CDR3 protein: CASSLGPSISYEQYF. CDR3 coding DNA: TGCGCCAGCAGCTTGGGACCAAGTATCTCCTACGAGCAGTACTTC.

Regarding this clone: Within the sample, other DNA sequences also encode this same CDR3. The chain couples TRBV5-1 to TRBJ2-3; weak D call: TRBD1 (5 bases). Germline lookup yields CDR1 SGHRS and CDR2 YFSETQ. There are 15 residues in the CDR3. Trimming took 0 bases from V and 1 from J, leaving 9 bases between them. Here the CDR3 DNA reads TGCGCCAGCAGCTTGGGGCAGGGCGGCACAGATACGCAGTATTTT. Translated: CASSLGQGGTDTQYF.